A single sample is the source of the 9 T cell receptor beta chains below, sequenced in a study of T cells after yellow fever vaccination. TCRdb independently ran MiXCR on the 5' RACE reads; one entry per CDR3 protein. The table has about 200,000 distinct CDR3 sequences, more than 3% seen once. This sample comprised CD4+ T cells sorted from PBMCs, obtained 10 days after the yellow fever booster vaccination. The origin of the receptors is a man younger than 30 who received the YFV17D yellow fever vaccine.

With regard to this clonotype: A read error may account for a junction end that differs from germline. The chain links TRBV7-2 to TRBJ2-3, with D possibly called TRBD1 or TRBD2 (5 bases each). CDR3 length equals 14 residues. CDR1 is SGHTA, CDR2 FQGNSA, per germline. The CDR3 loop is CASSWGGSADTEYF. CDR3 sequence (DNA): TGTGCCAGCAGCTGGGGCGGGTCGGCAGATACGGAGTATTTT.

This clonotype was counted ten times or more. This chain uses TRBV4-3 with TRBJ1-3; 7 bases map to TRBD1. This CDR3 has 15 amino acids. V trimming: 2 bases; J trimming: 15 bases; junction bases outside the gene matches: 16. The germline CDR1 and CDR2 sequences are LGHNA and YSLEER. In nucleotides, the CDR3 is TGCGCCAGCAGCCAAAACGATGCAGGCAGAGGGGGCAGATATTTT. As protein: CASSQNDAGRGGRYF.

This clonotype came up a few times. J is TRBJ2-2 and V is TRBV5-6, with a possible D match to TRBD1 (5 bases). The CDR3 consists of 14 residues. The V gene lost 7 bases and the J gene lost 7 bases, with 17 bases spanning the gap. The germline gives CDR1 SGHDT, CDR2 YYEEEE. The CDR3, as DNA: TGTGCCAGCTCTGCGGACAATTTAAACGGGGAGCTGTTTTTT. Translated, it gives CASSADNLNGELFF.

This clonotype was counted between two and nine times. The rearrangement uses TRBV30 and TRBJ1-4; D unresolved. V was pared by 2 bases and J by 3 bases, with 10 bases between. Germline V gene data show CDR1 as GTSNPN and CDR2 as SVGIG (reference sequence). The CDR3 is made up of 14 amino acids. In DNA, the CDR3 is TGTGCCTGGAGTAACGGCCAGCCTAATGAAAAACTGTTTTTT. Its protein product is CAWSNGQPNEKLFF.

This clonotype was detected ten times or more. This chain joins TRBV7-3 and TRBJ2-1; D is perhaps TRBD1 (6 bases). Germline CDR1 reads SGHTA; CDR2 reads FQGTGA. Trimming stripped 4 bases from V and 0 bases from J, with 10 bases between. The CDR3 length is 15 residues. CDR3 coding DNA: TGTGCCAGCAGCTCATACAGGGACTCCTACAATGAGCAGTTCTTC. Translating it yields CASSSYRDSYNEQFF.

The V gene is TRBV9, the J gene TRBJ2-7, with no clear D. This CDR3 contains 14 residues. V was clipped by 1 base and J by 1 base, with 9 bases between them. The germline CDR1 and CDR2 sequences are SGDLS and YYNGEE. Here the CDR3 DNA reads TGTGCCAGCAGCGTACGCCCGGCATCCTACGAGCAGTACTTC. Its protein product is CASSVRPASYEQYF.

The chain joins TRBV20-1 to TRBJ2-5, with D uncertain. This CDR3 region has 14 residues. V lost 3 bases to trimming and J lost 5 bases, with 16 bases between them. CDR1 DFQATT and CDR2 SNEGSKA come from the germline V gene (reference sequence). The CDR3 loop is CSASGPPRRETQYF. The CDR3 DNA reads as TGCAGTGCTAGTGGGCCACCACGGCGGGAGACCCAGTACTTC.

The chain is built from TRBV6-6 and TRBJ2-5; maybe TRBD1 (6 bases). Germline CDR1 reads MNHNY; CDR2 reads SVGAGI (reference sequence). The CDR3 totals 14 residues. V was shortened by 4 bases and J by 5 bases, with 14 bases between the two germline ends. CDR3 loop: CASSSFTGKETQYF. The CDR3 nucleotides read TGTGCCAGCAGTTCCTTTACAGGGAAGGAGACCCAGTACTTC.

The chain links TRBV5-1 to TRBJ2-5, with TRBD2 identical over 7 bases. The germline CDR1 and CDR2 sequences are SGHRS and YFSETQ. This CDR3 is 14 amino acids long. Trimming cost V 6 bases and J 2 bases; bases outside gene matches: 7. The CDR3 coding sequence is TGCGCCAGCACCTTCGGGGGGACTCAAGAGACCCAGTACTTC. Its translation is CASTFGGTQETQYF.